These 2 T cell receptor beta chains were all obtained from the same sample, sequenced in a study of blood T cells in healthy people across ages. Then a second PCR, running roughly 7 to 11 cycles, was carried out with a sample-barcoded 5' primer and a J-beta primer mix. TCRdb reprocessed the 5' RACE reads via MiXCR and lists one record per CDR3 protein. The repertoire holds roughly 410,000 distinct CDR3 sequences, about 55% seen once, with around 53% in the top ten. Input material: blood. Receptors originate from a man in his 60s in good health.

This chain joins TRBV25-1 and TRBJ1-3; a weak D match, TRBD1 (6 bases). V lost 1 base and J 4 bases, leaving 11 bases between the germline ends. The CDR3 runs 15 residues. Germline V lookup: CDR1 MGHDK, CDR2 SYGVNS. This CDR3 is CASSELGARGNTIYF. CDR3 coding DNA: TGTGCCAGCAGTGAATTGGGGGCTCGGGGAAACACCATATATTTT.

The sample holds a few counts of this clonotype. The chain has TRBV7-9 and TRBJ2-3; TRBD2 aligns across 13 bases. The germline V gene has CDR1 SEHNR and CDR2 FQNEAQ (reference sequence). The V gene end was trimmed by 5 bases and the J gene end by 1 base; junction bases not matched to a gene: 3. The CDR3 contains 16 residues. The CDR3 DNA sequence: TGTGCCAGCAGCCCTGGGACTAGCGGGGGCACAGATACGCAGTATTTT. Its protein product is CASSPGTSGGTDTQYF.